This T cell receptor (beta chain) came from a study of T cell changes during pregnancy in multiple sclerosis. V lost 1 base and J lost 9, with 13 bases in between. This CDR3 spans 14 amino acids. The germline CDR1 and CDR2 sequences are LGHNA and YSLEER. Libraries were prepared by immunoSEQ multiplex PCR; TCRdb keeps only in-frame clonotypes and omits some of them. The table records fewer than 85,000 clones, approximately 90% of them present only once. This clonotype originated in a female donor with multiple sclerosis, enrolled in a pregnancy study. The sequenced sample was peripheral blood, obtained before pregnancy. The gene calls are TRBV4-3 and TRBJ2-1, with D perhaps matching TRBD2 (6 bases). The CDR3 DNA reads TGCGCCAGCAGCCAAGTATTACGGGAGACTGAGCAGTTCTTC. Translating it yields CASSQVLRETEQFF.